Below, one TCR beta chain is given with its context. Using immunoSEQ multiplex PCR, the repertoire was profiled, and TCRdb retains in-frame clones only, with some absent. The sample carries under 40,000 clones, just over 85% recorded once. This sample is part of a study of blood T cell repertoires in COVID-19. In germline, CDR1 is MNHEY, CDR2 SVGEGT. The CDR3 covers 14 residues. Trimming took 4 bases from V and 9 from J; bases not matched to a gene: 12. This chain links TRBV6-2 or TRBV6-3 with TRBJ2-7, with 7 positions matching TRBD1. The sample consisted of peripheral blood. This sequence originates from a woman of 80 years or more with active or convalescent COVID-19. This CDR3 is CASSSRQGRAGQYF. The DNA for the CDR3 is TGTGCCAGCAGTTCTCGACAGGGTCGGGCTGGGCAGTACTTC.